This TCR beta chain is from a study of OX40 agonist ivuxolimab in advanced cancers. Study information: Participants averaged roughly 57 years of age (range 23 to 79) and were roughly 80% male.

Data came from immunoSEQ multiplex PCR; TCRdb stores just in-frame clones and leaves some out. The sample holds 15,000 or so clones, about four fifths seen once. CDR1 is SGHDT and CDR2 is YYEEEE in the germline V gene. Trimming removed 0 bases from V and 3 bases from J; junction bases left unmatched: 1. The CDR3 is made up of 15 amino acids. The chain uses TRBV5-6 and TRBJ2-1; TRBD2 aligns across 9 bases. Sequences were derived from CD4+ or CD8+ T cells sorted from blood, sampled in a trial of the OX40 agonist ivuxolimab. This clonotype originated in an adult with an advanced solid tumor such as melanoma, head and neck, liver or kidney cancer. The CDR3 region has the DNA TGTGCCAGCAGCTTGGGGACTAGCGACTACAATGAGCAGTTCTTC. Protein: CASSLGTSDYNEQFF.